This TCR beta chain is from a study of blood T cell repertoires in COVID-19. Study details: The United States, Italy and Spain supplied acute and convalescent COVID-19 samples. Sources were T cells, B-cell-depleted T cells, or PBMCs; the material itself was cDNA or gDNA.

This CDR3 contains 15 residues. Germline-derived CDR1 and CDR2 are MDHEN and SYDVKM. V was pared by 6 bases and J by 4 bases, with 7 bases of the junction left unmatched. Authors' processing steps: For nucleated cells, counts were estimated from reference gene primer amplification. Some clones are missing from TCRdb's copy, which holds only in-frame ones; the method was immunoSEQ multiplex PCR. That table gives V, J and clone size, and the DNA gave D and trimming. Here the sample spans some 87,000 clones, 81% being singletons. The clonotype comes from a human donor in a cohort sampled during active COVID-19. This chain uses TRBV28 with TRBJ1-1; TRBD1 agrees at 11 bases. The material sequenced was peripheral blood. CDR3 coding DNA: TGTGCCAGCAGACTATCCGGGACAGGGGGCACTGAAGCTTTCTTT. Encoded protein: CASRLSGTGGTEAFF.